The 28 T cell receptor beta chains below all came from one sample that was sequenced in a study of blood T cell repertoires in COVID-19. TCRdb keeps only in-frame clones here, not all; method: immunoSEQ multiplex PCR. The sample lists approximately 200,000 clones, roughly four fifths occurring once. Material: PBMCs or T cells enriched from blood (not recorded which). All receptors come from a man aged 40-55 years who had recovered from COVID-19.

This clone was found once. The CDR3 DNA follows: TGTGCCAGCAGTTACGAAAGGGCGGGGAGCACTGAAGCTTTCTTT. Translation gives CASSYERAGSTEAFF. The V call is TRBV6-5, the J call TRBJ1-1; D unresolved. The length of the CDR3 is 15 residues. Trimming shortened V by 2 bases and J by 4 bases, and 14 bases separated the two germline ends. Germline V CDR1 and CDR2: MNHEY, SVGAGI.

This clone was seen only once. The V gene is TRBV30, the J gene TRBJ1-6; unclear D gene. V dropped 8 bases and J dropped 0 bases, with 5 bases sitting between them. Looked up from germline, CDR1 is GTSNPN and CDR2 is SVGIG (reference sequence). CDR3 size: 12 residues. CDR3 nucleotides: TGTGCCACTTTCTCCTATAATTCACCCCTCCACTTT. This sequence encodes CATFSYNSPLHF.

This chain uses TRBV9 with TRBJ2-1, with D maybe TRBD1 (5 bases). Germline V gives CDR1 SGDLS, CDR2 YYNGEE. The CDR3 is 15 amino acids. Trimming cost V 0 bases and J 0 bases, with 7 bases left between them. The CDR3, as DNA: TGTGCCAGCAGCGTAGGAAGGGGCTCCTACAATGAGCAGTTCTTC. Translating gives CASSVGRGSYNEQFF.

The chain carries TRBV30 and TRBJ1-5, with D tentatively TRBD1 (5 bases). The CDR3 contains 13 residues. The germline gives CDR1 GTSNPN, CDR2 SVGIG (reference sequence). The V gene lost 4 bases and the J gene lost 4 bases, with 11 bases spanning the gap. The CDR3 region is CAWTSRVNQPQHF. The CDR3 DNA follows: TGTGCCTGGACGTCCAGGGTAAATCAGCCCCAGCATTTT.

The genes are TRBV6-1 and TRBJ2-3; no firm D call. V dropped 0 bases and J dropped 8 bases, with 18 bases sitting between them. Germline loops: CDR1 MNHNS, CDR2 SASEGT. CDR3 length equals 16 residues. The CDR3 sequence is CASSEASRRSAGTQYF. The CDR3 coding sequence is TGTGCCAGCAGTGAAGCGTCGAGGCGCTCTGCCGGTACGCAGTATTTT.

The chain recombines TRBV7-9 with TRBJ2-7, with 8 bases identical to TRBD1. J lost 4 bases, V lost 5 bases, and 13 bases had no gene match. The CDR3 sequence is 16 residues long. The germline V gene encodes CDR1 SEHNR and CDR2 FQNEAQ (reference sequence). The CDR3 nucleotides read TGTGCCAGCAGCCGCCTAAGTGGGACAGGAGAATACGAGCAGTACTTC. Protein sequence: CASSRLSGTGEYEQYF.

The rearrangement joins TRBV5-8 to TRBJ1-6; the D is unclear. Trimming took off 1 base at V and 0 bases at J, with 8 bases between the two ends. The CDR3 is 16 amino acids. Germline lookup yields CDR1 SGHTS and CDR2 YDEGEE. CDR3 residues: CASSLLRSSYNSPLHF. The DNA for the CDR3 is TGTGCCAGCAGCTTGTTGCGGAGCTCCTATAATTCACCCCTCCACTTT.

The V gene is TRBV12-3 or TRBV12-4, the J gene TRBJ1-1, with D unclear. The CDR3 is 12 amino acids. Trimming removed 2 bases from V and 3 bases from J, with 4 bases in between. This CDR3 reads CASSLQYTEAFF. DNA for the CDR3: TGTGCCAGCAGTTTACAGTACACTGAAGCTTTCTTT.

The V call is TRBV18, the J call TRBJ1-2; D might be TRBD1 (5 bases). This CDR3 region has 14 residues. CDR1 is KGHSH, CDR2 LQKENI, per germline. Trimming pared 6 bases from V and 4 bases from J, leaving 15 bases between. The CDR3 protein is CASSRAEGSYGYTF. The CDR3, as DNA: TGTGCCAGCTCCCGCGCGGAGGGGTCCTATGGCTACACCTTC.

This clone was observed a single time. CDR3 amino acids: CASSLSRIPRPGNTIYF. CDR3 DNA: TGTGCCAGCAGTTTATCCCGCATCCCCAGGCCTGGAAACACCATATATTTT. The chain couples TRBV27 to TRBJ1-3; no reliable D call. CDR3 size: 17 residues. Germline loops: CDR1 MNHEY, CDR2 SMNVEV (reference sequence). Trimming stripped 0 bases from V and 2 bases from J, with 14 bases between.

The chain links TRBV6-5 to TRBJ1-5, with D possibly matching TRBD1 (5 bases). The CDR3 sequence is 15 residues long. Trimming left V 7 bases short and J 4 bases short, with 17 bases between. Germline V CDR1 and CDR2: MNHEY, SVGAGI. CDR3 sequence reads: CASNSGSGDNQPQHF. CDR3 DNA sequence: TGTGCCAGCAACTCAGGGTCAGGTGATAATCAGCCCCAGCATTTT.

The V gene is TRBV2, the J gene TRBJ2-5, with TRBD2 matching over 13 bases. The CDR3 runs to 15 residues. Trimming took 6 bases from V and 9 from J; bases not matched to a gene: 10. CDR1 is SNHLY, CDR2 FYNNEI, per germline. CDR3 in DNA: TGTGCCAGCAGGGACCAAACCGGGACTAGCGGGGCCCAGTACTTC. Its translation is CASRDQTGTSGAQYF.

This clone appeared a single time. CDR3 coding DNA: TGTGCCAGCAGCTCCAAATCGAGCGGCAACTATGGCTACACCTTC. Translation gives CASSSKSSGNYGYTF. The V and J genes are TRBV11-2 and TRBJ1-2; D is uncertain. The V end was cut by 4 bases, the J end by 2 bases, with 14 bases between. This CDR3 has 15 residues. The germline V gene encodes CDR1 SGHAT and CDR2 FQNNGV.

The CDR3 nucleotides read TGTGCCAGCAGCCCCGATGGACTTAGCACAGATACGCAGTATTTT. It yields the protein CASSPDGLSTDTQYF. The V gene is TRBV7-9, the J gene TRBJ2-3, with D possibly matching TRBD2 (5 bases). The CDR3 runs 15 residues. The germline V gene encodes CDR1 SEHNR and CDR2 FQNEAQ (reference sequence). Trimming stripped 5 bases from V and 0 bases from J, with 12 bases between.

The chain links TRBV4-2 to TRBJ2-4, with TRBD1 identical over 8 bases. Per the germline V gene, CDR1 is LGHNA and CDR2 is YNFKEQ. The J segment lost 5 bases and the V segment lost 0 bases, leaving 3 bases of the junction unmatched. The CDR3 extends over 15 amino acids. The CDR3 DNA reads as TGTGCCAGCAGCCAAGACAGGGGGCAGGAAAACATTCAGTACTTC. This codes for CASSQDRGQENIQYF.

The CDR3 loop is CASSFDRASYGYTF. For the CDR3, the DNA is TGTGCCAGCTCCTTCGACAGGGCGAGCTATGGCTACACCTTC. The rearrangement joins TRBV18 to TRBJ1-2; 7 bases align to TRBD1. The ends lost 6 bases at V and 4 bases at J; junction bases unmatched: 8. The CDR3 is 14 residues long. Germline V CDR1 and CDR2: KGHSH, LQKENI.

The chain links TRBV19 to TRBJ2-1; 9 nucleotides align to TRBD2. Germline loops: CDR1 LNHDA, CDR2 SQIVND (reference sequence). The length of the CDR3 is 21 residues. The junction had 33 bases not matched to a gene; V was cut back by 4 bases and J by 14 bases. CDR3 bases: TGTGCCAGTAGTAATGGGAAAGGACTAGCGTTTTCGTCACCCGCTACAATGAAAAAGTTCTTC. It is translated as CASSNGKGLAFSSPATMKKFF.

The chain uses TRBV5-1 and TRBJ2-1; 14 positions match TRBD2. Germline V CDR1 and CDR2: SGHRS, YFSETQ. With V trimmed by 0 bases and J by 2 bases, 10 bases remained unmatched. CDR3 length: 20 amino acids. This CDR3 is CASSLGTSGRYTPTYNEQFF. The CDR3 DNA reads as TGCGCCAGCAGCTTGGGGACTAGCGGGAGGTACACCCCCACCTACAATGAGCAGTTCTTC. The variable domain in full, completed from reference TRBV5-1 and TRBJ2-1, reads KAGVTQTPRYLIKTRGQQVTLSCSPISGHRSVSWYQQTPGQGLQFLFEYFSETQRNKGNFPGRFSGRQFSNSRSEMNVSTLELGDSALYLCASSLGTSGRYTPTYNEQFFGPGTRLTVL.

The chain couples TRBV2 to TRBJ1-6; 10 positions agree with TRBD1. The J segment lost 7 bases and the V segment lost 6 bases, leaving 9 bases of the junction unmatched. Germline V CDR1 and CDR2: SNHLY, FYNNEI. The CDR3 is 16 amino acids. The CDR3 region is CASSLDPGQGNSPLHF. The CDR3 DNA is TGTGCCAGCAGCTTAGACCCGGGACAGGGGAATTCACCCCTCCACTTT.

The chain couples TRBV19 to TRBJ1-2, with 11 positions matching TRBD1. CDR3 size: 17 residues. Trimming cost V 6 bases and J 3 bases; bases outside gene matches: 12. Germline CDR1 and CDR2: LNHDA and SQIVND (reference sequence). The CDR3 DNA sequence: TGTGCCAGTAGCAGGACCACGGACAGGGGGCGCGACTATGGCTACACCTTC. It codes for CASSRTTDRGRDYGYTF.

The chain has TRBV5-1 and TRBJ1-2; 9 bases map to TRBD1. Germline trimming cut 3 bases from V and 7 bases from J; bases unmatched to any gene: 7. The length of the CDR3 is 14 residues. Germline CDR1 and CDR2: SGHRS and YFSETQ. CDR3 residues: CASSSGTGYLGYTF. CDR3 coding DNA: TGCGCCAGCAGCTCCGGGACAGGGTATCTTGGCTACACCTTC.

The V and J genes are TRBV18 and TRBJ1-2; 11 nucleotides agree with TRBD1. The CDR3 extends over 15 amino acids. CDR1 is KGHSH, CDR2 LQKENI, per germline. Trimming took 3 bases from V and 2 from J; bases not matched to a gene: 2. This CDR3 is CASSPWTGGNYGYTF. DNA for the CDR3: TGTGCCAGCTCACCCTGGACAGGGGGCAACTATGGCTACACCTTC.

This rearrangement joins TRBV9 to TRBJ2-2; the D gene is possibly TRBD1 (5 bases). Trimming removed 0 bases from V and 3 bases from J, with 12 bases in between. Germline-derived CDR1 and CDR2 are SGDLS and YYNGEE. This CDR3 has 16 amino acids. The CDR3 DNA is TGTGCCAGCAGCGTAGACGTAGGGGCGTACACCGGGGAGCTGTTTTTT. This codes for CASSVDVGAYTGELFF.

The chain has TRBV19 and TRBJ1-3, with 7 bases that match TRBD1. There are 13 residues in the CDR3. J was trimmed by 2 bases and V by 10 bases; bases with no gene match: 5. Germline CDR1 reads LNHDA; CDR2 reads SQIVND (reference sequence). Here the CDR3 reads CATIQGPGNTIYF. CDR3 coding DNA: TGTGCCACTATACAGGGGCCTGGAAACACCATATATTTT.

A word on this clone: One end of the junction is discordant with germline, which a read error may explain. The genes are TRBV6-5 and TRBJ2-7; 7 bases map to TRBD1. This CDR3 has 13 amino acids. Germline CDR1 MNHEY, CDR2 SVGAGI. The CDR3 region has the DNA TGTGCCAGCAGTTACTCCGTCGGACAGGCGTCGAACTTC. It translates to CASSYSVGQASNF.

This CDR3 reads CASRTRSGSPLHF. CDR3 DNA sequence: TGTGCCAGCAGGACCAGGAGCGGGTCACCCCTCCACTTT. The chain is built from TRBV27 and TRBJ1-6; D gene ambiguous. V was cut by 6 bases and J by 10 bases, with 13 bases left in between. The CDR3 is made up of 13 amino acids. Germline CDR1 reads MNHEY; CDR2 reads SMNVEV (reference sequence).

As DNA, the CDR3 is TGTGCCAGCAGAACCCCGGGACAGGAGAATAATTCACCCCTCCACTTT. As protein: CASRTPGQENNSPLHF. The chain joins TRBV3-1 (or the pseudogene TRBV3-2) to TRBJ1-6; 8 bases agree with TRBD1. V lost 6 bases, J lost 5 bases, and 9 bases stayed unmatched. CDR1 is LGHDT, CDR2 YNNKEL, per germline (reference sequence). The CDR3 contains 16 residues.

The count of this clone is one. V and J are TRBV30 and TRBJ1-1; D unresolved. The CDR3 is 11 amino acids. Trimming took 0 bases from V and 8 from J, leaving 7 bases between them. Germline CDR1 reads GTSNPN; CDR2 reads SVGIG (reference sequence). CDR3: CAWSVAGEAFF. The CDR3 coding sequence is TGTGCCTGGAGTGTAGCCGGGGAAGCTTTCTTT.